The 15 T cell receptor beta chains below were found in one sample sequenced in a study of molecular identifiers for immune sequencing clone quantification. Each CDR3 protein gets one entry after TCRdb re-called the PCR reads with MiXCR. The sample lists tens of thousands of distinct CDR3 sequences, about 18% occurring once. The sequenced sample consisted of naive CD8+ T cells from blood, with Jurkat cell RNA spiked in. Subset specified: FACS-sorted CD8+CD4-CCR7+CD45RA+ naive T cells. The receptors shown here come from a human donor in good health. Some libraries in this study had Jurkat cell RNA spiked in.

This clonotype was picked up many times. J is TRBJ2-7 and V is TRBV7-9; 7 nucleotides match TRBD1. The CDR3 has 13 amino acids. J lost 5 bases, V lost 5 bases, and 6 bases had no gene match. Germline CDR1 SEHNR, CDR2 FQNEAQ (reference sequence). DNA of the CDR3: TGTGCCAGCAGCAGGGACAGTATCCACGAGCAGTACTTC. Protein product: CASSRDSIHEQYF. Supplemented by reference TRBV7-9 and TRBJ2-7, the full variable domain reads DTGVSQNPRHKITKRGQNVTFRCDPISEHNRLYWYRQTLGQGPEFLTYFQNEAQLEKSRLLSDRFSAERPKGSFSTLEIQRTEQGDSAMYLCASSRDSIHEQYFGPGTRLTVT.

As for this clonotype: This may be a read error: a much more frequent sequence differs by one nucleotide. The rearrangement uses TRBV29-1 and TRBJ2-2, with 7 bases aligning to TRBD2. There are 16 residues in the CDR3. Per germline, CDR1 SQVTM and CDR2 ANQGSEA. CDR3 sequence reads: CSVEGAAGLSRRELFF. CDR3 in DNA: TGCAGCGTCGAAGGGGCAGCGGGACTCAGTAGGAGGGAGCTGTTTTTT.

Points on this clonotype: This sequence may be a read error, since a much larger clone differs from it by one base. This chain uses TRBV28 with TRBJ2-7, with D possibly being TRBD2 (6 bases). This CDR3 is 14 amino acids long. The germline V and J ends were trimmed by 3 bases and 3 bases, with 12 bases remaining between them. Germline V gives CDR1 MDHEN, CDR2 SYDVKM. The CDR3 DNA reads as TGTGCCAGCAGTTTGCGGGACTCATACTACGAGCAGTACTTC. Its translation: CASSLRDSYYEQYF.

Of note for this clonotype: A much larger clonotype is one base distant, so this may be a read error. The CDR3: CASSVVSGANTGELFF. For the CDR3, the DNA is TGTGCCAGCAGCGTAGTTTCCGGAGCGAACACCGGGGAGCTGTTTTTT. V is TRBV9 and J is TRBJ2-2; D gene uncertain. Between the trimmed V and J ends, which lost 0 bases and 0 bases, there was a span of 9 bases. Germline CDR1 and CDR2: SGDLS and YYNGEE. CDR3 length: 16 residues.

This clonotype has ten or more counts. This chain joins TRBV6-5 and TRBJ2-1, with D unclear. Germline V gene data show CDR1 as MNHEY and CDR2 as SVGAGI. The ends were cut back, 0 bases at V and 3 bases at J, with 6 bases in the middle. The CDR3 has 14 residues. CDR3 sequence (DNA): TGTGCCAGCAGTTACTCTTGGGGCTACAATGAGCAGTTCTTC. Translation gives CASSYSWGYNEQFF.

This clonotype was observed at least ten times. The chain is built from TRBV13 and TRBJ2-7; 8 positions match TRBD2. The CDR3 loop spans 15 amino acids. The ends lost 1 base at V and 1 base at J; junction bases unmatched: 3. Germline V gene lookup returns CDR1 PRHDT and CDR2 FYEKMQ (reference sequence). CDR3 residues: CASSLEASGSYEQYF. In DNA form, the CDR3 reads TGTGCCAGCAGCTTAGAGGCTAGCGGGTCCTACGAGCAGTACTTC.

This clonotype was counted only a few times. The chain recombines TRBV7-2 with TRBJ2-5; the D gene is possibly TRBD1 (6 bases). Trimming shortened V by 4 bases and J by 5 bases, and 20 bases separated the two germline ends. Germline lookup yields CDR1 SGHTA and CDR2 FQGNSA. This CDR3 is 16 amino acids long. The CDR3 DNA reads TGTGCCAGCAGCTCCCGGCATAGCGATAGGGGGGAGACCCAGTACTTC. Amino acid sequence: CASSSRHSDRGETQYF.

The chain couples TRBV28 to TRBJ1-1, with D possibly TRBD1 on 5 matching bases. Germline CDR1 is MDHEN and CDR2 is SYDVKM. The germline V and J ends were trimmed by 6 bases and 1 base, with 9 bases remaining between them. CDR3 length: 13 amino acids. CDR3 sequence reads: CASSGGKNTEAFF. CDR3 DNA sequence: TGTGCCAGCAGCGGGGGGAAGAACACTGAAGCTTTCTTT.

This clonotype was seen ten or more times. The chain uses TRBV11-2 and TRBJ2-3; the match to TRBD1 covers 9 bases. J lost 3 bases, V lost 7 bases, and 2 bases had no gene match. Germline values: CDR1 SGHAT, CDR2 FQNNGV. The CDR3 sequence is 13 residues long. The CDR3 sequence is CASTTGGTDTQYF. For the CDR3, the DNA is TGTGCCAGCACGACAGGGGGGACAGATACGCAGTATTTT. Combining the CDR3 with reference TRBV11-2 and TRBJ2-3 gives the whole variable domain EAGVAQSPRYKIIEKRQSVAFWCNPISGHATLYWYQQILGQGPKLLIQFQNNGVVDDSQLPKDRFSAERLKGVDSTLKIQPAKLEDSAVYLCASTTGGTDTQYFGPGTRLTVL.

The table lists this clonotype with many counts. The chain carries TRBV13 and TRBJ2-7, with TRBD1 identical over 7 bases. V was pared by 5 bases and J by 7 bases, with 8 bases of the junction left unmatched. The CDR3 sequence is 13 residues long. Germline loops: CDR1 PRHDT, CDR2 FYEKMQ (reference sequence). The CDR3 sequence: CASSPRQGREQYF. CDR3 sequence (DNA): TGTGCCAGCAGCCCCCGACAGGGACGAGAGCAGTACTTC.

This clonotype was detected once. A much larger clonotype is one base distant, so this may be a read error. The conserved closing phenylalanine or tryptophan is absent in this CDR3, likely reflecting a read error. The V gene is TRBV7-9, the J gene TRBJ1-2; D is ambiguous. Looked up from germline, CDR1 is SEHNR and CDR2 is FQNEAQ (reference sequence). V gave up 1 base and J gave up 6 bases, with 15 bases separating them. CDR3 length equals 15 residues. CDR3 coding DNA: TGTGCCAGCAGCTTAGGGGTGGTGCCCTCGGATGGCTACACCTCC. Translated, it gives CASSLGVVPSDGYTS.

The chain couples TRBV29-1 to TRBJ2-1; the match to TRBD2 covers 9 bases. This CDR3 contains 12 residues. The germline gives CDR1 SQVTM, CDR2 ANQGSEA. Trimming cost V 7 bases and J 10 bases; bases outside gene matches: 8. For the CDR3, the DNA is TGCAGCGGCATTCCAGCGGGAGGAGAGCAGTTCTTC. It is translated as CSGIPAGGEQFF.

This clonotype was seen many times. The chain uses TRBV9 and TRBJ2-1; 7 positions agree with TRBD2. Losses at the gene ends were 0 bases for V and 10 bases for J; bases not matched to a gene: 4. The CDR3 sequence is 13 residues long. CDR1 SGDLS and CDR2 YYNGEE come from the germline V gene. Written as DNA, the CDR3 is TGTGCCAGCAGCGTAGCGGGGGGTCCCGAGCAGTTCTTC. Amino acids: CASSVAGGPEQFF.

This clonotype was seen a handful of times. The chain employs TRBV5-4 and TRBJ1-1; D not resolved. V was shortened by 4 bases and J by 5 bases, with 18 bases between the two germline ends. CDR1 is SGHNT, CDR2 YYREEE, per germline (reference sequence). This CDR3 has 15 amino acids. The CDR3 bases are TGTGCCAGCAGCCCCCCAGGAGGGATTGGGACTGAAGCTTTCTTT. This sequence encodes CASSPPGGIGTEAFF.

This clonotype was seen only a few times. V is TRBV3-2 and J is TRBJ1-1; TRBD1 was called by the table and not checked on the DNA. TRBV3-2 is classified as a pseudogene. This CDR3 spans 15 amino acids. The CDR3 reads CASSKPGHWNTEAFF. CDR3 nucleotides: TGTGCCAGCAGCAAACCGGGACATTGGAACACTGAAGCTTTCTTT.